This entry features one T cell receptor (beta chain) sequence. Profiled with immunoSEQ multiplex PCR; TCRdb holds only in-frame clones, not every one. The sample lists roughly 70,000 clones; roughly nine tenths were seen once. CDR1 is MNHEY and CDR2 is SVGAGI in the germline V gene. The CDR3 loop spans 15 amino acids. Deletions cut 3 bases from V and 1 base from J, with 12 bases between. The sample comes from a study of blood T cell repertoires in COVID-19. The V call is TRBV6-5, the J call TRBJ1-1; the D gene is possibly TRBD1 (5 bases). The TCR originated in a man aged 55 to 70 with acute or convalescent COVID-19. Sequencing input: peripheral blood. The CDR3 nucleotides read TGTGCCAGCAGTTATGGGCGGGGGGGGAACACTGAAGCTTTCTTT. Protein product: CASSYGRGGNTEAFF.